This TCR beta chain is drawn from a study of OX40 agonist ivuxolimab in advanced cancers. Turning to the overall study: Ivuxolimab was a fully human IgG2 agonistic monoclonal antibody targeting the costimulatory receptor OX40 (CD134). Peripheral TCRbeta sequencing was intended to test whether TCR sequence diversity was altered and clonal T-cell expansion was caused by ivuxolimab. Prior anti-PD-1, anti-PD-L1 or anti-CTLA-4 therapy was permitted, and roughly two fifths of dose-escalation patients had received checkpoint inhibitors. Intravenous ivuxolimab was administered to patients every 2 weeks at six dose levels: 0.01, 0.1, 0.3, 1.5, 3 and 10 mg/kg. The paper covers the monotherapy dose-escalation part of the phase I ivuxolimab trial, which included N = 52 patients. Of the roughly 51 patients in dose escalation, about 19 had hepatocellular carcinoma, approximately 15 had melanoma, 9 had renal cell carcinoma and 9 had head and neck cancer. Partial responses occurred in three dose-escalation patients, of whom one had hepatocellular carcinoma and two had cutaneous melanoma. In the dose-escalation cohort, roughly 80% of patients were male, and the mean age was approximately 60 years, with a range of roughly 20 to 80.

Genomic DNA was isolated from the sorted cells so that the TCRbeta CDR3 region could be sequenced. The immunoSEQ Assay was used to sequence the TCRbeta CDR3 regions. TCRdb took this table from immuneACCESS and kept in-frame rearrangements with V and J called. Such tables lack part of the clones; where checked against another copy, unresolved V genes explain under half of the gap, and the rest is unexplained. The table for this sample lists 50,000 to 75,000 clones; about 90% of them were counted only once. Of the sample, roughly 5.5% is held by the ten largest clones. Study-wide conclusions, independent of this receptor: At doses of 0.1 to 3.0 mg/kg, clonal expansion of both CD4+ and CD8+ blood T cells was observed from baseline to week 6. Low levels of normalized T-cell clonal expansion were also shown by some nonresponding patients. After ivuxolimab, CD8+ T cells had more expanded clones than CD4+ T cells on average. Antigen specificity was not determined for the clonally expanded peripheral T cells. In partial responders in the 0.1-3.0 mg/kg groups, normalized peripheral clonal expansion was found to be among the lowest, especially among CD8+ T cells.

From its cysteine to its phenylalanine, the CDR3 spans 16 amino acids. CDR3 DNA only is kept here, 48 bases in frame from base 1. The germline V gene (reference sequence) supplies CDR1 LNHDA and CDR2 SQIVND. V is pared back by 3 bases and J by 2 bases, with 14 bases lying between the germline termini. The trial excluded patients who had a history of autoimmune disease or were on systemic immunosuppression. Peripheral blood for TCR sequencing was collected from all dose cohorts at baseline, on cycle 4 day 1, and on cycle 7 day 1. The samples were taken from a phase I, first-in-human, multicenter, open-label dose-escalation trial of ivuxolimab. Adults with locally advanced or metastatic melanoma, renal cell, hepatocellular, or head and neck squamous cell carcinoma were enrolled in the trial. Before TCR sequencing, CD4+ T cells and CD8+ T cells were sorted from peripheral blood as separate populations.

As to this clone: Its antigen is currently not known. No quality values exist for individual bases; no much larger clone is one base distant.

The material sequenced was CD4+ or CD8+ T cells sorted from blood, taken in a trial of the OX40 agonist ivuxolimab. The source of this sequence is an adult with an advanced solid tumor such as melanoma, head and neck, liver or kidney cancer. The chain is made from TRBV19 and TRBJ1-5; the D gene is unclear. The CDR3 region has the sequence CASSMGWTTGNQPQHF. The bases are TGTGCCAGTAGTATGGGGTGGACCACTGGCAATCAGCCCCAGCATTTT. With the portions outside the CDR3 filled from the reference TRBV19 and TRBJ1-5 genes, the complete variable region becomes DGGITQSPKYLFRKEGQNVTLSCEQNLNHDAMYWYRQDPGQGLRLIYYSQIVNDFQKGDIAEGYSVSREKKESFPLTVTSAQKNPTAFYLCASSMGWTTGNQPQHFGDGTRLSIL.